This T cell receptor beta chain was observed in a study of blood T cells in healthy people across ages. Each donor was a healthy Caucasian individual from Russia, aged roughly 6 to 100. A second about 7 to 11 cycle PCR used barcoded and J-beta primers. Sequencing yielded, for each sample, at least 3 million paired-end reads carrying CDR3. TCRdb recomputed calls from the 5' RACE reads with MiXCR, one row per CDR3 protein. The sample has some 900,000 distinct CDR3 sequences, less than 35% seen once. This receptor was taken from an elderly woman in good health. Sequences were obtained from blood.

CDR3 DNA: TGCAGTGCTAACTTGGGGGGCCTGAACACTGAAGCTTTCTTT. It is translated as CSANLGGLNTEAFF. This chain links TRBV20-1 with TRBJ1-1, with D perhaps TRBD1 (6 bases). The CDR3 extends over 14 amino acids. The V gene lost 4 bases and the J gene lost 0 bases, with 12 bases spanning the gap. Germline assignment: CDR1 DFQATT and CDR2 SNEGSKA (reference sequence).